This is a list of T cell receptor beta chains from one sample in a study of human T cells and chemical hapten exposure. TCRdb analysed the RACE reads with MiXCR anew, one entry per CDR3 protein. The table includes more than 150,000 distinct CDR3 sequences, approximately 15% detected once. Sequencing was performed on whole blood, taken in connection with sensitization to the hapten diphenylcyclopropenone (DPC). The receptors were sampled from a woman aged 25 to 39 with alopecia areata. Some clones in this sample may be carry-over from other donors' samples. Each CDR3 is given with its conserved first and last residue. D genes are given only for firm matches. For some rows the clone size is stated as once, few or many, or as a class when expanded; others skip it.

J: TRBJ2-3; size: -; V: TRBV7-3; D: -; DNA: TGTGCCAGCAGCTTATCCCCAGGTCGGACAGATACGCAGTATTTT; CDR3: CASSLSPGRTDTQYF
J: TRBJ1-1; size: -; V: TRBV5-1; D: -; DNA: TGCGCCAGCAGCTTGGCCCCGCCGGGCAACACTGAAGCTTTCTTT; CDR3: CASSLAPPGNTEAFF
J: TRBJ1-1; size: few; V: TRBV4-3; D: -; DNA: TGCGCCAGCAGCCAAGATAAGGAGGGGAACACTGAAGCTTTCTTT; CDR3: CASSQDKEGNTEAFF
J: TRBJ1-5; size: -; V: TRBV4-1; D: -; DNA: TGCGCCAGCGGGTCACGGAATCAGCCCCAGCATTTT; CDR3: CASGSRNQPQHF
J: TRBJ1-3; size: few; V: TRBV13; D: -; DNA: TGTGCCAGCAGCTTAGTAGGGGGTCTCGGTGGAAACACCATATATTTT; CDR3: CASSLVGGLGGNTIYF
J: TRBJ1-5; size: many; V: TRBV28; D: TRBD1; DNA: TGTGCCAGCAGTTCCAGACAGGGGGGTCAGCCCCAGCATTTT; CDR3: CASSSRQGGQPQHF
J: TRBJ1-2; size: many; V: TRBV6-2/TRBV6-3; D: TRBD1; DNA: TGTGCCAGCAGAGACAGGGAAGACGGCTACACCTTC; CDR3: CASRDREDGYTF
J: TRBJ2-3; size: few; V: TRBV20-1; D: TRBD2; DNA: TGCAGTGCTAGCAGCACTAGCGGGGCGATAGATACGCAGTATTTT; CDR3: CSASSTSGAIDTQYF
J: TRBJ1-4; size: few; V: TRBV7-8; D: -; DNA: TGTGCCAGCAGCTTCGGATCGGGTACTAATGAAAAACTGTTTTTT; CDR3: CASSFGSGTNEKLFF
J: TRBJ2-7; size: few; V: TRBV7-7; D: -; DNA: TGTGCTAGCAGCCCCAGCAGCGATTACGAGCAGTACTTC; CDR3: CASSPSSDYEQYF
J: TRBJ2-3; size: many; V: TRBV28; D: -; DNA: TGTGCCACCGGGGGCCGGGGGACAACCGATACGCAGTATTTT; CDR3: CATGGRGTTDTQYF
J: TRBJ2-5; size: -; V: TRBV5-6; D: TRBD2; DNA: TGTGCCAGCAGCTTGGCGGGGGGTCAGACCCAGTACTTC; CDR3: CASSLAGGQTQYF
J: TRBJ2-5; size: -; V: TRBV28; D: -; DNA: TGTGCCAGCAGTTTATATTCAGCGGAGACCCAGTACTTC; CDR3: CASSLYSAETQYF
J: TRBJ1-1; size: -; V: TRBV11-3; D: TRBD1; DNA: TGTGCCAGCAGCTTAGGGACAGGGGCGAACACTGAAGCTTTCTTT; CDR3: CASSLGTGANTEAFF
J: TRBJ2-7; size: few; V: TRBV5-4; D: TRBD2; DNA: TGTGCCAGCAGCCAAGGCGGGGGGCTGGAACCCGAGCAGTACTTC; CDR3: CASSQGGGLEPEQYF
J: TRBJ1-1; size: few; V: TRBV5-5; D: -; DNA: TGTGCCAGCAGCTTTTCTGCGACTGAAGCTTTCTTT; CDR3: CASSFSATEAFF
J: TRBJ2-1; size: few; V: TRBV6-2/TRBV6-3; D: -; DNA: TGTGCCAGCAGCAACGGCGGTGAGCAGTTCTTC; CDR3: CASSNGGEQFF
J: TRBJ2-1; size: -; V: TRBV9; D: -; DNA: TGTGCCAGCAGCGTAGTGGCAGGGGACTATGAGCAGTTCTTC; CDR3: CASSVVAGDYEQFF